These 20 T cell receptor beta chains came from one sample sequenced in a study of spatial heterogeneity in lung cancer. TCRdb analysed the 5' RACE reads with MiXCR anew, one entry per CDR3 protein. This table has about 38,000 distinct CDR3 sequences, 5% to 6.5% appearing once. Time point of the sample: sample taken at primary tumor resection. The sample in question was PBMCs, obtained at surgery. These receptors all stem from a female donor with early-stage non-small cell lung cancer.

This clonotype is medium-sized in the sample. The CDR3 here is CASSSVVSGANVLTF. In nucleotides, the CDR3 is TGTGCCAGCAGCTCAGTTGTCTCTGGGGCCAACGTCCTGACTTTC. The rearrangement joins TRBV11-2 to TRBJ2-6, with unresolved D. The germline V gene has CDR1 SGHAT and CDR2 FQNNGV. The CDR3 spans 15 residues. V lost 4 bases, J lost 0 bases, and 7 bases lay in between.

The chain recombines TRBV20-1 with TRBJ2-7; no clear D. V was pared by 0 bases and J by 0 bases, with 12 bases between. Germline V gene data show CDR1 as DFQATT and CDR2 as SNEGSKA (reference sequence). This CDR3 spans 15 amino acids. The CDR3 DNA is TGCAGTGCTAGAGATTCGGTAATTGGCTCCTACGAGCAGTACTTC. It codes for CSARDSVIGSYEQYF.

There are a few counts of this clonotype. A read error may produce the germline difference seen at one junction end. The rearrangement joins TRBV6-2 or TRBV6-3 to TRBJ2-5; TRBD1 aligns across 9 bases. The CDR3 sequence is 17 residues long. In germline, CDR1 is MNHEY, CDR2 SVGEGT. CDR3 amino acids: CASSYPTFVRDREIQYF. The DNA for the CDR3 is TGTGCCAGCAGTTACCCTACCTTCGTCCGGGACAGGGAGATCCAGTACTTC.

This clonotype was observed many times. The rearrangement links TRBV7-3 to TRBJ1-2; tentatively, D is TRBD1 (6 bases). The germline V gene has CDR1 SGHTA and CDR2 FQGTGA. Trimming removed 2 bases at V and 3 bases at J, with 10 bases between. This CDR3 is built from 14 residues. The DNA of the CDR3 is TGTGCCAGCAGCTTACAGGGGAGAGACTATGGCTACACCTTC. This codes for CASSLQGRDYGYTF.

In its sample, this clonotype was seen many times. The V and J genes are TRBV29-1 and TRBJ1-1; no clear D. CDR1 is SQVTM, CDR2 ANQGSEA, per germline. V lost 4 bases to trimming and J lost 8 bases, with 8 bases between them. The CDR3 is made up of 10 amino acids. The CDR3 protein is CSVGTEEAFF. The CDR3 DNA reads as TGCAGCGTTGGAACAGAAGAAGCTTTCTTT.

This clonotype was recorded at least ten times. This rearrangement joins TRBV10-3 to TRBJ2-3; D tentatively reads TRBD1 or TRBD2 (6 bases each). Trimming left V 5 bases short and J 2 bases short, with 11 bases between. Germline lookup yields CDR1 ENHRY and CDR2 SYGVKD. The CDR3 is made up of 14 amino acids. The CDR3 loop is CAISWGADTDTQYF. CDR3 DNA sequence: TGTGCCATCAGTTGGGGGGCTGACACAGATACGCAGTATTTT.

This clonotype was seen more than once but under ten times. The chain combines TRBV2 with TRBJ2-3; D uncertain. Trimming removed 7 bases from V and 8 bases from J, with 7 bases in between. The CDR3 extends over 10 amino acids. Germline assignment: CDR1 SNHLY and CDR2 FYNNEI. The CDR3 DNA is TGTGCCAGCACCTTAAGTACGCAGTATTTT. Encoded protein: CASTLSTQYF. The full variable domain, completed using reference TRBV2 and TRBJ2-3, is EPEVTQTPSHQVTQMGQEVILRCVPISNHLYFYWYRQILGQKVEFLVSFYNNEISEKSEIFDDQFSVERPDGSNFTLKIRSTKLEDSAMYFCASTLSTQYFGPGTRLTVL.

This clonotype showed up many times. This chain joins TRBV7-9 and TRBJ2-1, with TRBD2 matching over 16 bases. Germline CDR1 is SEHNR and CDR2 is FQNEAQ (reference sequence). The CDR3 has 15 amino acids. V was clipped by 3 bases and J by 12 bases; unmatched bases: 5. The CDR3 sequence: CASSFGTSGGAWQFF. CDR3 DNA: TGTGCCAGCAGCTTTGGGACTAGCGGGGGGGCCTGGCAGTTCTTC.

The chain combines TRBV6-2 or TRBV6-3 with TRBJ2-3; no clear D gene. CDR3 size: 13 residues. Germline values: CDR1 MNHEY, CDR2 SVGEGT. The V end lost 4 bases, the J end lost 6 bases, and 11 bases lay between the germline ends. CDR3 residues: CASSFGPADTQYF. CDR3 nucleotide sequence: TGTGCCAGCAGTTTTGGACCGGCGGATACGCAGTATTTT.

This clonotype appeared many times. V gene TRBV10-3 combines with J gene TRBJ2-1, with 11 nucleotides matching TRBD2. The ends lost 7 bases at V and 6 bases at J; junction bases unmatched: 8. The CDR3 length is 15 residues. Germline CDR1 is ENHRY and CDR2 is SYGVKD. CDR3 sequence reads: CAINPTSGGPNEQFF. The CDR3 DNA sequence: TGTGCCATCAACCCTACTAGCGGGGGTCCCAATGAGCAGTTCTTC.

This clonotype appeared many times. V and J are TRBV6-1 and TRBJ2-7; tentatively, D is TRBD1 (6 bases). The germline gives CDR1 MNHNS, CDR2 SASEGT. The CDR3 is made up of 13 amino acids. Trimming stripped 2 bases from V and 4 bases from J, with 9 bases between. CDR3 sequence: CASSENRGYEQYF. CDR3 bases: TGTGCCAGCAGTGAAAATAGGGGGTACGAGCAGTACTTC.

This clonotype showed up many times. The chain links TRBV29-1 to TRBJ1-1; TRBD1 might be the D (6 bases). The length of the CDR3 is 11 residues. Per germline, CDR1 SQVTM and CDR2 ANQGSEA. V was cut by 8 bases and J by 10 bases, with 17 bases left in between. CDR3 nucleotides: TGCAGCTTCAGCAGGGGAGAAGGAGCTTTCTTT. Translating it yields CSFSRGEGAFF.

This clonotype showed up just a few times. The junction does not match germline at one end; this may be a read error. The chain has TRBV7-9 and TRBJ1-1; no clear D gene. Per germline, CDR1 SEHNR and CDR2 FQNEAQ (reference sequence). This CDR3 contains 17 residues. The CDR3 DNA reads TGTGCCAGCAGCTTGAAGGCCCTCACCGAATTGAACACTGGAGCTTTCTTT. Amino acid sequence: CASSLKALTELNTGAFF. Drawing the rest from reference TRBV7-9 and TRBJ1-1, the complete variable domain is DTGVSQNPRHKITKRGQNVTFRCDPISEHNRLYWYRQTLGQGPEFLTYFQNEAQLEKSRLLSDRFSAERPKGSFSTLEIQRTEQGDSAMYLCASSLKALTELNTGAFFGQGTRLTVV.

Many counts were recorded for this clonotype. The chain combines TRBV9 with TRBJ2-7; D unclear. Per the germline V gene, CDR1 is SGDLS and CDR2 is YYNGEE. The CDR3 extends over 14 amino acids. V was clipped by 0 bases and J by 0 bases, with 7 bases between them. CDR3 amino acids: CASSVGSLSYEQYF. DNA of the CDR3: TGTGCCAGCAGCGTAGGGTCCCTCTCCTACGAGCAGTACTTC. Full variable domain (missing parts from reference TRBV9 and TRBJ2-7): DSGVTQTPKHLITATGQRVTLRCSPRSGDLSVYWYQQSLDQGLQFLIQYYNGEERAKGNILERFSAQQFPDLHSELNLSSLELGDSALYFCASSVGSLSYEQYFGPGTRLTVT.

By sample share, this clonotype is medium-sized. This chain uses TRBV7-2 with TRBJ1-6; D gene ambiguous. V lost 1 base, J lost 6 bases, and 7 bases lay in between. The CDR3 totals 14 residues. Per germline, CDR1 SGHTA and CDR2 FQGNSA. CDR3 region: CASSLGVFNSPLHF. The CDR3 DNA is TGTGCCAGCAGCTTAGGGGTCTTTAATTCACCCCTCCACTTT.

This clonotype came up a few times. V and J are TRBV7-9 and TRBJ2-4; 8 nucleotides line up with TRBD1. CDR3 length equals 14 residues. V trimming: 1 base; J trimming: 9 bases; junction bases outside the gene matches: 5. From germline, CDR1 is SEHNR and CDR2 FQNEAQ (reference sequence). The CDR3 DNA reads TGTGCCAGCAGCTTAGTAGGCACAGGGGGCATTCAGTACTTC. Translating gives CASSLVGTGGIQYF.

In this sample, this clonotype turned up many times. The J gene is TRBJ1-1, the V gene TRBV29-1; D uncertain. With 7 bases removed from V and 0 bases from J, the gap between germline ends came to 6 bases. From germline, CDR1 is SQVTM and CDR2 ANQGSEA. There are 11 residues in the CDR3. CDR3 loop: CSGRMNTEAFF. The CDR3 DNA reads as TGCAGCGGACGGATGAACACTGAAGCTTTCTTT.

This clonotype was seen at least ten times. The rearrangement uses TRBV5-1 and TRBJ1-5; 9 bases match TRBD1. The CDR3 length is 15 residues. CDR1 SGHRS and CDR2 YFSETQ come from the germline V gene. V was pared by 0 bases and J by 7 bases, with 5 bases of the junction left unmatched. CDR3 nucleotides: TGCGCCAGCAGCTTGGAAGGGACAGGGACCCAGCCCCAGCATTTT. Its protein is CASSLEGTGTQPQHF.

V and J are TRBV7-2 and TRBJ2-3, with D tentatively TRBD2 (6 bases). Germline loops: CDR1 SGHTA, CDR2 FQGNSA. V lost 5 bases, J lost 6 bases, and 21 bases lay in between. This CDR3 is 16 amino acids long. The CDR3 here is CASSTHTGTGLDTQYF. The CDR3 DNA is TGTGCCAGCAGCACACATACCGGGACTGGGTTGGATACGCAGTATTTT. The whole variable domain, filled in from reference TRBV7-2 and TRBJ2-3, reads GAGVSQSPSNKVTEKGKDVELRCDPISGHTALYWYRQSLGQGLEFLIYFQGNSAPDKSGLPSDRFSAERTGGSVSTLTIQRTQQEDSAVYLCASSTHTGTGLDTQYFGPGTRLTVL.

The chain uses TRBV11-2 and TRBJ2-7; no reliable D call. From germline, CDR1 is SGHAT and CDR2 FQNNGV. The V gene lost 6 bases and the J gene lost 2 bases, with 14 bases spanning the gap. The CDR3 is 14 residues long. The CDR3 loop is CASRTPGLAYEQYF. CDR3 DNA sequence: TGTGCCAGCAGAACCCCGGGCCTCGCCTACGAGCAGTACTTC. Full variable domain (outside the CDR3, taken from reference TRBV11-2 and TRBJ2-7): EAGVAQSPRYKIIEKRQSVAFWCNPISGHATLYWYQQILGQGPKLLIQFQNNGVVDDSQLPKDRFSAERLKGVDSTLKIQPAKLEDSAVYLCASRTPGLAYEQYFGPGTRLTVT.